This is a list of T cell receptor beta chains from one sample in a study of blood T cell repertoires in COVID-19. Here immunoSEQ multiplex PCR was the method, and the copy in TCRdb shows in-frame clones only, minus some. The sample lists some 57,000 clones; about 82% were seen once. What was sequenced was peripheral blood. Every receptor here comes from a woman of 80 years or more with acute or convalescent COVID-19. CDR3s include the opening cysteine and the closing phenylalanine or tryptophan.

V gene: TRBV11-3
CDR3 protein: CASSSHSTSGGGNEQFF

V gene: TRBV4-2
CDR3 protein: CASSRFGTGDNEQFF

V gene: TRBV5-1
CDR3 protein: CASTGGLPQETQYF

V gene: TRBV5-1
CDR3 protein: CASSLMGSGGYGYTF

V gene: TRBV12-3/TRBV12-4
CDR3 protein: CASSLDRFREQYF

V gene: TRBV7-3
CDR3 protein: CASSPRGGAEGDTQYF

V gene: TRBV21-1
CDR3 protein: CASSKVGGTGTDTQYF

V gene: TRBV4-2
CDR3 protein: CASSRSRGGSENTEAFF

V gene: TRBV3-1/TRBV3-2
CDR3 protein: CASSQGWTGNGYTF

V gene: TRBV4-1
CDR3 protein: CASSPRGVATGELFF

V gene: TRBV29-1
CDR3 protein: CSVEDPGTYNEQFF

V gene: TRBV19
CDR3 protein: CASRRPGYGNQPQHF

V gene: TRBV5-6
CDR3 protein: CASSLLALYTGELFF

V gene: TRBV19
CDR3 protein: CASTRQGASPNTEAFF

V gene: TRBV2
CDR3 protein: CASRRLSGGEKLFF

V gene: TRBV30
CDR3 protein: CALQDSFSSYNEQFF

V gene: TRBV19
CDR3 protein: CASSTAVPLGLFF

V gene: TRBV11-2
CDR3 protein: CASFPRLGAGEQFF

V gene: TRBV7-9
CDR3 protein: CASTKGDRNSPLHF

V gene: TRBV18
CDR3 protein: CASSQGRNQPQHF

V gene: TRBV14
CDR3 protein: CASSQGFLQDYGYTF

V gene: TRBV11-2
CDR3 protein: CASSFGNRITGELFF

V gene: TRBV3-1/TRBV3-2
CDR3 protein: CASSPGRGDGNQPQHF

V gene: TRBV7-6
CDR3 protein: CASSFEAALSIRQFF

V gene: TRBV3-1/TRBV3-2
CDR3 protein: CASRGQGWAGNTIYF

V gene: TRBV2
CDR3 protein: CASSERGPTGGQPQHF

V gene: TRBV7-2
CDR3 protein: CASSPGQYYNEQFF

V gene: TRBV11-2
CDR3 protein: CASSFVTSGDGEQFF

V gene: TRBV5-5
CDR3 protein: CASSPQGSPYNSPLHF

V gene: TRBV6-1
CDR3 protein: CASSEEASGTYNEQFF

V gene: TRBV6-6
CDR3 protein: CASNLGTGKTEAFF

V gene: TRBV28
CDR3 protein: CASNAYGASETQYF

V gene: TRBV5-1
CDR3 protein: CASSLARTGGVQETQYF

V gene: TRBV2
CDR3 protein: CASSVEGTGVNSPLHF

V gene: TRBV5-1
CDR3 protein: CASSSLAGNNEQFF

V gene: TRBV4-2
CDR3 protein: CASSQDQGGGRYIQYF

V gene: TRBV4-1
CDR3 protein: CASSQQDRARAEAFF

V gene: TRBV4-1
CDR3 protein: CASSQFSTAGQANSYEQYF